These 27 T cell receptor beta chains were sequenced from one sample in a study of T cells expressing NK-cell markers. TCRdb re-called the 5' RACE reads, yielding one record per CDR3 amino acid sequence without DNA. The sample table includes around 180,000 distinct CDR3 sequences. Sequences were obtained from blood T cells: a sorted CD56 or NKG2C T cell subset, CD4+ or CD8+ T cells, or bulk PBMC T cells (not recorded which). These TCRs come from a man between 18 and 69 years old in good health.

J is TRBJ1-1 and V is TRBV14. Germline CDR1 is SGHDN and CDR2 is FVKESK. The CDR3 is 14 amino acids. This CDR3 reads CASSQDHRSPGAFF.

The V gene is TRBV7-8, the J gene TRBJ2-3. Germline values: CDR1 SGHVS, CDR2 FQNEAQ. The CDR3 is 16 amino acids. The CDR3: CASSLVVKPFADTQYF. Together with reference TRBV7-8 and TRBJ2-3, the CDR3 gives the full variable domain: GAGVSQSPRYKVAKRGQDVALRCDPISGHVSLFWYQQALGQGPEFLTYFQNEAQLDKSGLPSDRFFAERPEGSVSTLKIQRTQQEDSAVYLCASSLVVKPFADTQYFGPGTRLTVL.

This chain uses TRBV25-1 with TRBJ2-3; TCRdb names TRBD2, which stays unverified in the absence of DNA. The germline V gene encodes CDR1 MGHDK and CDR2 SYGVNS. This CDR3 has 16 amino acids. The CDR3 sequence: CASSEVAGELTDTQYF.

The rearrangement joins TRBV27 to TRBJ1-2; TCRdb's D call, TRBD1, is unchecked because there is no DNA. Looked up from germline, CDR1 is MNHEY and CDR2 is SMNVEV (reference sequence). The CDR3 length is 15 residues. CDR3: CASSPEGVTNYGYTF.

The chain links TRBV11-1 to TRBJ2-3; no DNA is available, so the TRBD2 call from TCRdb remains unchecked. The germline CDR1 and CDR2 sequences are SGHAT and FQDESV (reference sequence). This CDR3 spans 18 amino acids. The CDR3: CASSPTFGLAGATDTQYF. The complete variable domain, with remaining parts taken from reference TRBV11-1 and TRBJ2-3, reads EAEVAQSPRYKITEKSQAVAFWCDPISGHATLYWYRQILGQGPELLVQFQDESVVDDSQLPKDRFSAERLKGVDSTLKIQPAELGDSAMYLCASSPTFGLAGATDTQYFGPGTRLTVL.

The chain employs TRBV10-3 and TRBJ1-2; TCRdb's D gene call, TRBD1, goes unchecked for lack of DNA. CDR3 length: 15 residues. Germline V gene lookup returns CDR1 ENHRY and CDR2 SYGVKD. CDR3: CAISDRGDPNYGYTF.

This chain joins TRBV13 and TRBJ1-1. The germline V gene encodes CDR1 PRHDT and CDR2 FYEKMQ (reference sequence). CDR3 length: 13 residues. The CDR3 region is CASSETWNTEAFF.

This rearrangement joins TRBV15 to TRBJ2-1; the D gene TCRdb calls, TRBD1, cannot be checked with no DNA. CDR3 size: 18 residues. CDR1 LNHNV and CDR2 YYDKDF come from the germline V gene (reference sequence). CDR3 protein: CATSRDTPLDRGYNEQFF.

The J gene is TRBJ1-6, the V gene TRBV2. Per the germline V gene, CDR1 is SNHLY and CDR2 is FYNNEI. The length of the CDR3 is 17 residues. The CDR3 spells CASSEDRTREGDSPLHF.

The chain carries TRBV20-1 and TRBJ2-5; with no DNA, the TCRdb D assignment of TRBD1 cannot be verified. This CDR3 is 14 amino acids long. Germline V gene sequence: CDR1 DFQATT, CDR2 SNEGSKA (reference sequence). This CDR3 reads CSARETGGWETQYF.

This sequence joins TRBV7-2 and TRBJ1-1. The germline V gene has CDR1 SGHTA and CDR2 FQGNSA. CDR3 length: 20 amino acids. This CDR3 is CASSLAVRYSTGLENTEAFF.

The rearrangement joins TRBV12-3 or TRBV12-4 to TRBJ2-2; checking the TCRdb D call of TRBD1 is not possible without DNA. The CDR3 totals 12 residues. The CDR3 protein is CADGGATGELFF.

The chain recombines TRBV19 with TRBJ2-3; no DNA is available, so the TRBD2 call from TCRdb remains unchecked. Germline V gene sequence: CDR1 LNHDA, CDR2 SQIVND (reference sequence). The CDR3 contains 15 residues. CDR3 protein: CASLAGKHSTDTQYF.

The J gene is TRBJ1-1, the V gene TRBV7-9; TCRdb returns TRBD1, unconfirmable since there is no DNA. The CDR3 is 14 residues long. Germline assignment: CDR1 SEHNR and CDR2 FQNEAQ (reference sequence). Here the CDR3 reads CASNPPRMNTEAFF.

The chain employs TRBV7-9 and TRBJ1-1. The CDR3 is made up of 15 amino acids. CDR1 and CDR2 from the germline V gene are SEHNR and FQNEAQ (reference sequence). The CDR3 reads CASSSDSFLNTEAFF.

V is TRBV5-1 and J is TRBJ2-3. Germline CDR1 SGHRS, CDR2 YFSETQ. The CDR3 sequence is 16 residues long. This CDR3 reads CASSLALVVGTDTQYF.

The chain links TRBV12-3 or TRBV12-4 to TRBJ1-1; there is no DNA to check the TCRdb D call of TRBD1. The CDR3 runs 17 residues. The CDR3 protein is CASSLRPVLRGNTEAFF.

The J gene is TRBJ2-1, the V gene TRBV9; the D call of TRBD1 rests on TCRdb alone, since no DNA is present to check it. The CDR3 runs 15 residues. The germline V gene has CDR1 SGDLS and CDR2 YYNGEE. The CDR3 spells CASRDDRGTGNEQFF.

The rearrangement links TRBV27 to TRBJ2-5; checking the TCRdb D call of TRBD2 is not possible without DNA. The germline V gene encodes CDR1 MNHEY and CDR2 SMNVEV (reference sequence). This CDR3 is 16 amino acids long. The CDR3 here is CASSRAASYHQETQYF.

The CDR3 protein is CASSHWGYEQYF. This rearrangement joins TRBV6-5 to TRBJ2-7. CDR3 length equals 12 residues. Germline V gene lookup returns CDR1 MNHEY and CDR2 SVGAGI.

The chain carries TRBV7-2 and TRBJ2-1; without DNA, the TCRdb call of TRBD2 cannot be checked. The germline V gene has CDR1 SGHTA and CDR2 FQGNSA. There are 14 residues in the CDR3. The chain's CDR3 is CASSGPGTSVEQFF.

The J gene is TRBJ1-2, the V gene TRBV2; TCRdb's D gene call, TRBD1, goes unchecked for lack of DNA. Germline lookup yields CDR1 SNHLY and CDR2 FYNNEI. This CDR3 is 14 amino acids long. The CDR3 reads CASSDNRENYGYTF.

This chain uses TRBV5-1 with TRBJ2-2; TCRdb picks TRBD1, but there is no DNA to check that call. Per the germline V gene, CDR1 is SGHRS and CDR2 is YFSETQ. This CDR3 spans 16 amino acids. CDR3 sequence: CASSFIEGRQAGELFF.

The chain combines TRBV5-6 with TRBJ2-2. The germline gives CDR1 SGHDT, CDR2 YYEEEE. The CDR3 totals 12 residues. CDR3: CASSSQVGELFF.

V and J are TRBV4-1 and TRBJ1-1; TCRdb's D call, TRBD1, is unchecked because there is no DNA. Germline V gives CDR1 MGHRA, CDR2 YSYEKL. This CDR3 is built from 15 residues. CDR3 sequence: CASSPSRDTVLKAFF.

The J gene is TRBJ1-2, the V gene TRBV3-1; TCRdb's D gene call, TRBD1, goes unchecked for lack of DNA. This CDR3 contains 14 residues. Germline lookup yields CDR1 LGHDT and CDR2 YNNKEL (reference sequence). CDR3 loop: CASRPTGVPNGYTF.

This chain uses TRBV5-1 with TRBJ1-5; checking the TCRdb D call of TRBD1 is not possible without DNA. This CDR3 is built from 18 residues. CDR1 and CDR2 from the germline V gene are SGHRS and YFSETQ. The CDR3 region is CASSLESPPQYSNQPQHF. Together with reference TRBV5-1 and TRBJ1-5, the CDR3 gives the full variable domain: KAGVTQTPRYLIKTRGQQVTLSCSPISGHRSVSWYQQTPGQGLQFLFEYFSETQRNKGNFPGRFSGRQFSNSRSEMNVSTLELGDSALYLCASSLESPPQYSNQPQHFGDGTRLSIL.